These T cell receptor beta chains were read from a single sample in a study of blood T cell repertoires in COVID-19. Here immunoSEQ multiplex PCR was the method, and the copy in TCRdb shows in-frame clones only, minus some. The sample shows fewer than 250,000 clones, 65% to 85% of them seen only once. Sequencing was done on a sample of PBMCs or T cells enriched from blood (not recorded which). The receptor set was obtained from a woman in her thirties or forties who had recovered from COVID-19. The conserved cysteine and the conserved F or W are not part of the CDR3 here. The order of the fields is J gene, V gene, CDR3 protein.

>TRBJ2-1|TRBV7-9
ASSASGSYNEQF
>TRBJ1-5|TRBV21-1
ASSREDRDQPQH
>TRBJ2-1|TRBV15
ATSRVSRRRENEQF
>TRBJ2-1|TRBV12-5
ASAIREGNGNEQF
>TRBJ2-5|TRBV6-5
ASRTSGVETQY
>TRBJ2-2|TRBV18
ASSPLGLAGRSTGELF
>TRBJ2-1|TRBV15
ATSRPDRNLYNEQF
>TRBJ2-3|TRBV28
ASSLRGTLIGTQY
>TRBJ2-3|TRBV6-5
ASSILAGDTQY
>TRBJ1-2|TRBV29-1
SVVRVDIFYGYT
>TRBJ2-2|TRBV4-2
ASSQTSGSVAGELF